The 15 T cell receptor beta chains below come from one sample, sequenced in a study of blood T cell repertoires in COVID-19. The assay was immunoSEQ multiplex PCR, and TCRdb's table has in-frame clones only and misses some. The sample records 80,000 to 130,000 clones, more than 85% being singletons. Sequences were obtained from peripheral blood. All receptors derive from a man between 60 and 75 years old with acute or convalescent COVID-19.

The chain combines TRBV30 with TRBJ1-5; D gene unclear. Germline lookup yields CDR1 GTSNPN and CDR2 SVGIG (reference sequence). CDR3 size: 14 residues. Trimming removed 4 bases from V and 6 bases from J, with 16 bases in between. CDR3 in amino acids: CAWKKSDGSQPQHF. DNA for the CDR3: TGTGCCTGGAAGAAGTCAGACGGGAGTCAGCCCCAGCATTTT. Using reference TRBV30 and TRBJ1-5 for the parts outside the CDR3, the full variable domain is SQTIHQWPATLVQPVGSPLSLECTVEGTSNPNLYWYRQAAGRGLQLLFYSVGIGQISSEVPQNLSASRPQDRQFILSSKKLLLSDSGFYLCAWKKSDGSQPQHFGDGTRLSIL.

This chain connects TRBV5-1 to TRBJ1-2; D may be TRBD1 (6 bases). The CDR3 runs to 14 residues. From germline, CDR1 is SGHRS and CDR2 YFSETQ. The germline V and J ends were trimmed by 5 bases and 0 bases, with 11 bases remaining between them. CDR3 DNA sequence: TGCGCCAGCAGACGGGACACCACTAACTATGGCTACACCTTC. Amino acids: CASRRDTTNYGYTF.

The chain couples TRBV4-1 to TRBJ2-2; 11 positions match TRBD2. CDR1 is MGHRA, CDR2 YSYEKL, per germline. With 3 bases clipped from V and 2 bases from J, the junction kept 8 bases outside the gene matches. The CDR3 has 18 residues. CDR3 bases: TGCGCCAGCAGCCAGGGTAGCGGGAGGGTCCTTAACACCGGGGAGCTGTTTTTT. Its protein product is CASSQGSGRVLNTGELFF.

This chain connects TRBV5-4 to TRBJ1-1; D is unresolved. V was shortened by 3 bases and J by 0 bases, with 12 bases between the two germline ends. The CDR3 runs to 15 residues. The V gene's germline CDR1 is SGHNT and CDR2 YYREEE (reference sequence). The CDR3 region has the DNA TGTGCCAGCAGCTCTCCAACAGTTTTGAACACTGAAGCTTTCTTT. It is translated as CASSSPTVLNTEAFF.

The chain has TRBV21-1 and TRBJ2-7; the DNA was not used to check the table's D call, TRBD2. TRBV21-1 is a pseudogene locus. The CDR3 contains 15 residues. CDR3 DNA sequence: TGTGCCAGCAGCAATCTTGGGCTAGCGGGAGTCGAGCAGTACTTC. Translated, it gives CASSNLGLAGVEQYF.

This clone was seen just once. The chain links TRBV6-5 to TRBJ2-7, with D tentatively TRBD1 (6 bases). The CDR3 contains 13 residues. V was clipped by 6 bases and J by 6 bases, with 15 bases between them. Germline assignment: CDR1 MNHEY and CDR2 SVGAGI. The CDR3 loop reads CASRPSGQSEQYF. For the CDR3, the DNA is TGTGCCAGCAGGCCCTCAGGACAGTCCGAGCAGTACTTC.

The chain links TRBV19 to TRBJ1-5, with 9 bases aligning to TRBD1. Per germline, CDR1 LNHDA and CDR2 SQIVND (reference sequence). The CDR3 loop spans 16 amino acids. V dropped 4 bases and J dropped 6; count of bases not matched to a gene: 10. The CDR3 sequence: CASSTPDRGTSQPQHF. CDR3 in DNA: TGTGCCAGTAGTACCCCGGACAGGGGCACGAGTCAGCCCCAGCATTTT.

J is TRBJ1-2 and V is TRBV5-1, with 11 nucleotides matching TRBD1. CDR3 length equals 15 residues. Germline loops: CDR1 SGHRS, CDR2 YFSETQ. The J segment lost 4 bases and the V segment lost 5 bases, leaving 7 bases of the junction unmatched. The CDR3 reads CASSLDGTGGYGYTF. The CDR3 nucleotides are TGCGCCAGCAGTTTAGACGGGACAGGGGGCTATGGCTACACCTTC. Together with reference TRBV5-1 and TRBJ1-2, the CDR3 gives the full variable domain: KAGVTQTPRYLIKTRGQQVTLSCSPISGHRSVSWYQQTPGQGLQFLFEYFSETQRNKGNFPGRFSGRQFSNSRSEMNVSTLELGDSALYLCASSLDGTGGYGYTFGSGTRLTVV.

CDR3 residues: CASSQIRLKEETQYF. CDR3 DNA sequence: TGTGCCAGCAGCCAGATCCGACTGAAAGAAGAGACCCAGTACTTC. V is TRBV5-6 and J is TRBJ2-5, with no clear D. Trimming stripped 4 bases from V and 3 bases from J, with 16 bases between. Germline V CDR1 and CDR2: SGHDT, YYEEEE. This CDR3 spans 15 amino acids.

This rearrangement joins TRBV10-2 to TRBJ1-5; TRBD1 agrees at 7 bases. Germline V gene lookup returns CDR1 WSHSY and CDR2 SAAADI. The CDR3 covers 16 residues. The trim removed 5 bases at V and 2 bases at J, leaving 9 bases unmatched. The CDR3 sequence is CASSRTGAGGNQPQHF. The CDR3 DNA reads TGCGCCAGCAGTAGAACAGGGGCGGGCGGCAATCAGCCCCAGCATTTT.

The CDR3 loop reads CASSHRGSEAFF. The CDR3 bases are TGTGCCAGCAGCCACCGGGGGTCTGAAGCTTTCTTT. This chain uses TRBV3-1 (or the pseudogene TRBV3-2) with TRBJ1-1, with D perhaps TRBD1 (5 bases). The CDR3 length is 12 residues. Germline CDR1 reads LGHDT; CDR2 reads YNNKEL (reference sequence). Trimming shortened V by 3 bases and J by 6 bases, and 8 bases separated the two germline ends.

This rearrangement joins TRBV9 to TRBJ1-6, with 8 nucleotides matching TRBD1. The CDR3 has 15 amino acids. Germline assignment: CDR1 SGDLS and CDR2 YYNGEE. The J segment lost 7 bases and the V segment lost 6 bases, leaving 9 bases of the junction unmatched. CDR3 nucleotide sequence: TGTGCCAGCACACAGGGGGACGGGGCAAATTCACCCCTCCACTTT. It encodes CASTQGDGANSPLHF.

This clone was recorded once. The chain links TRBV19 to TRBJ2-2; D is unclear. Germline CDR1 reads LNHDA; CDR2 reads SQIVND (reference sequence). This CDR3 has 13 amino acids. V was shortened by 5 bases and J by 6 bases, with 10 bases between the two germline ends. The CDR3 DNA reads TGTGCCAGTAGTTCCCCTAGTTCCGGGGAGCTGTTTTTT. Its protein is CASSSPSSGELFF.

CDR3 sequence: CASSVPGDETQYF. The CDR3 bases are TGTGCCAGCAGTGTCCCGGGGGATGAGACGCAGTATTTT. The rearrangement links TRBV6-6 to TRBJ2-3, with D perhaps TRBD2 (6 bases). This CDR3 contains 13 residues. Trimming pared 5 bases from V and 9 bases from J, leaving 15 bases between. CDR1 is MNHNY and CDR2 is SVGAGI in the germline V gene (reference sequence).

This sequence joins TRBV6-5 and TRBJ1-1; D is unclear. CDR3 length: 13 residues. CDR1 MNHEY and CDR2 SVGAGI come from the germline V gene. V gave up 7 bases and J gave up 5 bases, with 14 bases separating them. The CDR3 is CASKSHTKTEAFF. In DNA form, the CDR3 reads TGTGCCAGCAAATCCCACACTAAGACTGAAGCTTTCTTT.